A selection of T cell receptor beta chains follows, all from one sample in a study of technical replicates of blood from four donors. Assay: immunoSEQ multiplex PCR; the TCRdb copy retains only in-frame clones and omits some. The sample lists about 83,000 clones; 92% were seen once. Sequencing was performed on T cells isolated from PBMCs. The receptors stem from a human donor in good health. Both conserved end residues are part of each CDR3. Each record gives: D gene, V gene, J gene, clone size, CDR3 protein, CDR3 DNA. The D gene is left open where the match is weak. A clone size is listed for some rows: how often the clone was seen (once, few, many), or a class if it is expanded.

>-|TRBV4-1|TRBJ1-2|once
CASSPPGQGGGYTF
TGCGCCAGCAGCCCCCCCGGGCAGGGTGGTGGCTACACCTTC
>TRBD1|TRBV7-9|TRBJ1-1|few
CASTSGGTEAFF
TGTGCCAGCACCTCAGGGGGCACTGAAGCTTTCTTT
>TRBD2|TRBV7-2|TRBJ2-3|-
CASSWTSEDTQYF
TGTGCCAGCAGTTGGACTAGCGAAGATACGCAGTATTTT
>-|TRBV9|TRBJ2-5|-
CASSPITSPETQYF
TGTGCCAGCAGCCCGATAACGAGCCCGGAGACCCAGTACTTC
>TRBD1|TRBV27|TRBJ1-2|once
CASRRPGGDSGYTF
TGTGCCAGCAGACGGCCAGGGGGCGATTCTGGCTACACCTTC
>TRBD1|TRBV2|TRBJ1-6|-
CASRLGTVSNSPLHF
TGTGCCAGCAGATTAGGGACAGTGTCCAATTCACCCCTCCACTTT
>-|TRBV5-6|TRBJ1-4|-
CASSLKTGRYEKLFF
TGTGCCAGCAGCCTAAAAACAGGACGGTACGAAAAACTGTTTTTT
>-|TRBV20-1|TRBJ2-7|-
CSRRDNYEQYF
TGCAGTCGTCGGGACAACTACGAGCAGTACTTC
>-|TRBV19|TRBJ1-5|-
CASSPAGGYSNQPQHF
TGTGCCAGTAGTCCCGCCGGGGGGTATAGCAATCAGCCCCAGCATTTT
>-|TRBV6-6|TRBJ2-3|-
CASSYPPRDTQYF
TGTGCCAGCAGTTACCCCCCCCGGGATACGCAGTATTTT
>-|TRBV4-1|TRBJ2-5|-
CASSQVRQETQYF
TGCGCCAGCAGCCAAGTTCGGCAAGAGACCCAGTACTTC
>-|TRBV5-1|TRBJ2-5|-
CASSLVGTKQETQYF
TGCGCCAGCAGCTTGGTTGGCACGAAACAAGAGACCCAGTACTTC
>-|TRBV4-1|TRBJ1-2|-
CASSQVLLRDGYTF
TGCGCCAGCAGCCAAGTCCTGCTTAGAGATGGCTACACCTTC
>-|TRBV6-5|TRBJ2-7|-
CASSTFHEQYF
TGTGCCAGCAGCACATTCCACGAGCAGTACTTC
>-|TRBV2|TRBJ1-2|-
CASSVGVESGYTF
TGTGCCAGCAGTGTAGGGGTCGAGAGTGGCTACACCTTC
>-|TRBV6-5|TRBJ1-5|once
CASSYRGAFQPQHF
TGTGCCAGCAGTTACCGAGGAGCGTTTCAGCCCCAGCATTTT
>-|TRBV5-8|TRBJ2-1|-
CAAKPLGMGLSSYNEQFF
TGTGCCGCTAAACCCCTCGGGATGGGTTTGAGCTCCTACAATGAGCAGTTCTTC
>-|TRBV4-1|TRBJ2-3|-
CASSRQTADTQYF
TGCGCCAGCAGCCGGCAGACAGCAGATACGCAGTATTTT
>TRBD1|TRBV18|TRBJ2-7|-
CASSPTTTGGVYEQYF
TGTGCCAGCTCACCAACAACGACAGGGGGAGTCTACGAGCAGTACTTC
>TRBD2|TRBV4-1|TRBJ2-1|-
CASSQWREYNEQFF
TGCGCCAGCAGCCAATGGCGGGAGTACAATGAGCAGTTCTTC
>-|TRBV5-1|TRBJ1-2|-
CARPAPGANYGYTF
TGCGCCAGACCCGCTCCGGGAGCTAACTATGGCTACACCTTC
>-|TRBV4-1|TRBJ2-1|-
CASSLGLPLAYNEQFF
TGCGCCAGCAGCCTAGGACTGCCCCTGGCTTACAATGAGCAGTTCTTC
>-|TRBV10-2|TRBJ1-2|-
CASSESIFPGVNGYTF
TGCGCCAGCAGTGAGTCGATTTTTCCAGGGGTGAATGGCTACACCTTC
>-|TRBV21-1|TRBJ2-3|-
CASSQIWTSGPTDTQYF
TGTGCCAGCAGCCAAATCTGGACTAGCGGCCCCACAGATACGCAGTATTTT
>-|TRBV29-1|TRBJ1-1|-
CSVDFGPGVTEAFF
-
>TRBD1|TRBV25-1|TRBJ2-1|-
CASSPYGTGNEQFF
TGTGCCAGCAGCCCATATGGGACAGGGAATGAGCAGTTCTTC
>TRBD2|TRBV29-1|TRBJ2-1|-
CSAGGLAGLFYNEQFF
TGCAGCGCCGGCGGACTAGCGGGACTCTTCTACAATGAGCAGTTCTTC
>TRBD2|TRBV13|TRBJ2-3|once
CASSFFGLGFASLTSTDTQYF
TGTGCCAGCAGCTTCTTTGGACTAGGGTTCGCTTCCTTAACTAGCACAGATACGCAGTATTTT
>TRBD2|TRBV29-1|TRBJ2-3|-
CSVPSGPTDTQYF
TGCAGCGTACCTAGCGGTCCCACAGATACGCAGTATTTT
>TRBD2|TRBV19|TRBJ2-1|-
CASSIGLAGNNEQFF
TGTGCCAGTAGTATAGGGCTAGCGGGAAACAATGAGCAGTTCTTC
>TRBD1|TRBV29-1|TRBJ2-2|-
CSVDNRGRTGELFF
TGCAGCGTTGACAACAGGGGGCGTACCGGGGAGCTGTTTTTT
>TRBD1|TRBV5-1|TRBJ2-1|-
CASSLDFRDSSSVVNEQFF
TGCGCCAGCAGCTTGGACTTTCGGGACAGCTCATCAGTGGTCAATGAGCAGTTCTTC
>-|TRBV7-3|TRBJ1-6|-
CASSLGQGHSPLHF
TGTGCCAGCAGCTTAGGGCAGGGCCACTCACCCCTCCACTTT
>-|TRBV25-1|TRBJ1-2|-
CASSAGGGYTF
TGTGCCAGCAGTGCAGGTGGTGGCTACACCTTC
>-|TRBV6-5|TRBJ2-5|-
CASQYQETQYF
TGTGCCAGCCAGTACCAAGAGACCCAGTACTTC
>-|TRBV6-1|TRBJ2-3|-
CASSEASPDTQYF
TGTGCCAGCAGTGAAGCAAGCCCAGATACGCAGTATTTT
>-|TRBV28|TRBJ2-7|-
CASSLVVQGIENEQYF
TGTGCCAGCAGTTTAGTAGTACAGGGAATAGAAAACGAGCAGTACTTC
>-|TRBV19|TRBJ1-3|-
CASSPGGGNTIYF
TGTGCCAGTAGTCCCGGAGGTGGAAACACCATATATTTT
>TRBD1|TRBV5-1|TRBJ1-1|few
CASRDREFQNTEAFF
TGCGCCAGCAGGGACAGGGAGTTTCAGAACACTGAAGCTTTCTTT
>-|TRBV30|TRBJ2-2|-
CAPGTGCTGELFF
TGTGCCCCCGGTACGGGTTGCACCGGGGAGCTGTTTTTT
>-|TRBV14|TRBJ2-7|-
CASRRDIDYEQYF
TGTGCCAGCAGACGGGACATCGACTACGAGCAGTACTTC
>TRBD1|TRBV5-1|TRBJ1-1|-
CASRRIQGTNTEAFF
TGCGCCAGCAGACGTATACAGGGGACGAACACTGAAGCTTTCTTT